This TCR beta chain is drawn from a study of Ad26.COV2.S vaccination and SARS-CoV-2 variants. Study at large: The COV1001 Ad26.COV2.S trial arm included the donor.

Study-wide points: The authors reported substantial breadth in spike-specific CD8+ and CD4+ T cell responses after vaccination. Total T cell responses, in the TCR breadth and depth analyses, may have been underestimated.

As regards this clone: Its antigen is currently unknown.

The treatment was: roughly 20 received Ad26.COV2.S at low or high dose, single or two shots; several received placebo; per-sample allocation not given. Specimen acquisition occurred on day 63 following the initial vaccine or placebo injection. This person who donated was an adult of 18-55 years in Boston. Here immunoSEQ multiplex PCR was the method, and the copy in TCRdb shows in-frame clones only, minus some. Among 250,000 to 300,000 clones listed, 80% to 90% were seen once. Germline V CDR1 and CDR2: GTSNPN, SVGIG (reference sequence). The CDR3 spans 12 residues. Deletions cut 7 bases from V and 6 bases from J, with 16 bases between.

The sequence was collected from a person between 18 and 59 years old who received the Ad26.COV2.S COVID-19 vaccine or a placebo. The chain couples TRBV30 to TRBJ2-7; D gene uncertain. The starting material was peripheral blood, obtained in a trial of Ad26.COV2.S vaccine versus placebo. The CDR3 reads CASQIVSAEQYF. The CDR3 DNA reads as TGTGCCTCGCAGATTGTTTCTGCCGAGCAGTACTTC.